The 21 T cell receptor beta chains given below trace back to one sample, sequenced in a study of monozygotic twins with inflammatory bowel disease (dated by TCRdb to about 2019). Libraries came from 5' RACE. The sample was run on an Illumina HiSeq 2500. After reprocessing by TCRdb, each CDR3 protein sequence is one entry, and no DNA is given. The table held for this sample gives 400,000 to 500,000 distinct CDR3 sequences. Around 2.3% of the sample is held by the ten biggest clonotypes. The material sequenced was blood. All receptors derive from a human donor with ulcerative colitis or Crohn's disease, or a healthy co-twin of an affected twin (not recorded which).

The chain has TRBV7-2 and TRBJ2-1; as DNA is missing, the TRBD1 call by TCRdb cannot be tested. This CDR3 has 15 amino acids. In germline, CDR1 is SGHTA, CDR2 FQGNSA. The CDR3 sequence is CASSLGTGSHNEQFF.

This chain connects TRBV6-6 to TRBJ1-2; TCRdb's assignment of TRBD1 cannot be checked, as there is no DNA. CDR1 MNHNY and CDR2 SVGAGI come from the germline V gene (reference sequence). The CDR3 loop spans 14 amino acids. CDR3 amino acids: CASSWPGQVIGYTF.

The V call is TRBV3-1, the J call TRBJ1-2; TCRdb's D call, TRBD1, is unchecked because there is no DNA. The CDR3 loop spans 15 amino acids. CDR1 is LGHDT, CDR2 YNNKEL, per germline (reference sequence). Here the CDR3 reads CASSPLSGVTYGYTF.

The J gene is TRBJ2-2, the V gene TRBV20-1; no DNA is available, so the TRBD1 call from TCRdb remains unchecked. Germline V gene lookup returns CDR1 DFQATT and CDR2 SNEGSKA (reference sequence). CDR3 length: 17 amino acids. The CDR3 is CSARWVGGNANTGELFF.

The gene calls are TRBV3-1 and TRBJ2-7. Germline values: CDR1 LGHDT, CDR2 YNNKEL (reference sequence). CDR3 length: 13 amino acids. The CDR3: CASSHYLSYEQYF.

V usage is TRBV3-1 and J usage is TRBJ2-7; the TRBD2 assignment by TCRdb is unverifiable without DNA. This CDR3 has 16 amino acids. Germline CDR1 and CDR2: LGHDT and YNNKEL (reference sequence). The CDR3 protein is CASSQVRSGGSGEQYF.

This rearrangement joins TRBV11-2 to TRBJ1-6. This CDR3 comprises 16 residues. Germline lookup yields CDR1 SGHAT and CDR2 FQNNGV. This chain's CDR3 is CASSLWGFASNSPLHF.

The chain carries TRBV7-6 and TRBJ2-1; the D gene TCRdb calls, TRBD2, cannot be checked with no DNA. In germline, CDR1 is SGHVS, CDR2 FNYEAQ. The CDR3 has 17 amino acids. The CDR3 protein is CASSLVSLAGTYNEQFF. The complete variable domain, with remaining parts taken from reference TRBV7-6 and TRBJ2-1, reads GAGVSQSPRYKVTKRGQDVALRCDPISGHVSLYWYRQALGQGPEFLTYFNYEAQQDKSGLPNDRFSAERPEGSISTLTIQRTEQRDSAMYRCASSLVSLAGTYNEQFFGPGTRLTVL.

The J gene is TRBJ1-1, the V gene TRBV11-2; TCRdb picks TRBD1, but there is no DNA to check that call. CDR1 is SGHAT and CDR2 is FQNNGV in the germline V gene. The CDR3 has 15 amino acids. CDR3 residues: CASSPARGMNTEASF.

This chain connects TRBV2 to TRBJ2-1; TCRdb returns TRBD1, unconfirmable since there is no DNA. Germline-derived CDR1 and CDR2 are SNHLY and FYNNEI. The CDR3 runs 12 residues. The CDR3 reads CASSAGGDEQLF.

V and J are TRBV19 and TRBJ2-2; TCRdb's D call, TRBD2, is unchecked because there is no DNA. This CDR3 is 17 amino acids long. Germline CDR1 and CDR2: LNHDA and SQIVND (reference sequence). CDR3 protein: CASSEGLAGGLTGELFF.

J is TRBJ2-7 and V is TRBV12-3 or TRBV12-4; TCRdb selects TRBD2, and the lack of DNA leaves this call unchecked. The CDR3 consists of 15 residues. The CDR3 reads CASSLLLEGRHEQYF.

The chain recombines TRBV4-3 with TRBJ2-7; the TCRdb D gene call, TRBD2, has no DNA to confirm it. This CDR3 comprises 15 residues. CDR1 LGHNA and CDR2 YSLEER come from the germline V gene. The CDR3: CASSQDQVRRDEQYF.

The chain couples TRBV6-1 to TRBJ1-3. CDR1 and CDR2 (germline): MNHNS, SASEGT. The CDR3 runs 14 residues. The CDR3 spells CASSEVEVRGAIYF.

This chain joins TRBV6-1 and TRBJ1-4; absent DNA, TCRdb's TRBD1 call cannot be checked. CDR3 length: 18 amino acids. CDR1 is MNHNS and CDR2 is SASEGT in the germline V gene. CDR3 loop: CASSAVRDRGQANEKLFF.

V and J are TRBV20-1 and TRBJ1-3. The CDR3 spans 14 residues. The germline V gene encodes CDR1 DFQATT and CDR2 SNEGSKA (reference sequence). This chain's CDR3 is CSASVEGPGNTIYF.

This sequence joins TRBV20-1 and TRBJ2-3; TCRdb's D call of TRBD2 is untestable without DNA. Per the germline V gene, CDR1 is DFQATT and CDR2 is SNEGSKA (reference sequence). The CDR3 loop spans 14 amino acids. This CDR3 is CSAFSGGSTDTQYF.

The V gene is TRBV20-1, the J gene TRBJ2-1; TCRdb reports TRBD2, a call that lacks DNA to check it against. The CDR3 extends over 13 amino acids. The germline V gene has CDR1 DFQATT and CDR2 SNEGSKA (reference sequence). CDR3: CSAAGRSNNEQFF.

CDR3: CASSPPESYGYTF. V is TRBV18 and J is TRBJ1-2. The CDR3 runs to 13 residues. Germline V CDR1 and CDR2: KGHSH, LQKENI.

This sequence joins TRBV10-3 and TRBJ2-7; without DNA, the TCRdb call of TRBD2 cannot be checked. Germline lookup yields CDR1 ENHRY and CDR2 SYGVKD. The CDR3 sequence is 15 residues long. The CDR3 region is CAISEPGLLHYEQYF.

V gene TRBV19 combines with J gene TRBJ2-1; TCRdb returns TRBD1, unconfirmable since there is no DNA. The CDR3 contains 14 residues. The germline V gene encodes CDR1 LNHDA and CDR2 SQIVND (reference sequence). This CDR3 is CASSIGGRRNEQFF.